This T cell receptor (beta chain) was profiled in a study of blood T cell repertoires in COVID-19. The wider study: There were acute and convalescent COVID-19 samples, and they came from the United States, Italy and Spain.

Repertoires were generated with immunoSEQ multiplex PCR, while TCRdb's copy carries only in-frame clones and drops some. The sample has 150,000 to 160,000 clones, approximately 90% seen once. There are 15 residues in the CDR3. Germline CDR1 KGHSH, CDR2 LQKENI. Trimming cost V 1 base and J 2 bases, with 12 bases left between them. The count of this clone is one. Sequencing input: peripheral blood. This clonotype originated in a middle-aged woman with acute or convalescent COVID-19. This chain connects TRBV18 to TRBJ2-7, with D perhaps matching TRBD2 (6 bases). CDR3: CASSPRGGTTYEQYF. DNA for the CDR3: TGTGCCAGCTCACCACGTGGCGGGACGACCTACGAGCAGTACTTC. The complete variable domain, with remaining parts taken from reference TRBV18 and TRBJ2-7, reads NAGVMQNPRHLVRRRGQEARLRCSPMKGHSHVYWYRQLPEEGLKFMVYLQKENIIDESGMPKERFSAEFPKEGPSILRIQQVVRGDSAAYFCASSPRGGTTYEQYFGPGTRLTVT.